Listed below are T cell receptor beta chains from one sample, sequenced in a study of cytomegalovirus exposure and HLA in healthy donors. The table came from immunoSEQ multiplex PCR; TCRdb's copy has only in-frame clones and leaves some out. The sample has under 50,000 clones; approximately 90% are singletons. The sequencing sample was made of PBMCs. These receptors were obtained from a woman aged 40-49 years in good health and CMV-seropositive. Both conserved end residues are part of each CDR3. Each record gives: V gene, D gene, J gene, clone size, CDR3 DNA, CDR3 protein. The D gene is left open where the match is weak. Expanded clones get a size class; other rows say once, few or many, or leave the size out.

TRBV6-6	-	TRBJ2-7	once	TGTGCCAGCAGTCGGGAGTCAGGTGGTTACGAGCAGTACTTC	CASSRESGGYEQYF
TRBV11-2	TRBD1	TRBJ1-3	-	TGTGCCAGCAGCTTAGATCAGGGGGCTGGGGGAAACACCATATATTTT	CASSLDQGAGGNTIYF
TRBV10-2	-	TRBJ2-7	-	TGCGCCAGCAGTGAGTCAGGGCAGGGATCCCAGCAGTACTTC	CASSESGQGSQQYF
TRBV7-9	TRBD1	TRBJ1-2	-	TGTGCCAGCAGCTTAGCGGGACAGGGTGGTGGCTACACCTTC	CASSLAGQGGGYTF
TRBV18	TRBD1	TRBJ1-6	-	TGTGCCAGCTCCTTGGGACAGGAAAATTCACCCCTCCACTTT	CASSLGQENSPLHF
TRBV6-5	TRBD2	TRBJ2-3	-	TGTGCCAGCAGAACACCGGGGGGGCCAAATACGCAGTATTTT	CASRTPGGPNTQYF
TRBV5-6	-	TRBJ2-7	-	TGTGCCAGCAGCTTGGTCGGGGAACCTTTCTACGAGCAGTACTTC	CASSLVGEPFYEQYF
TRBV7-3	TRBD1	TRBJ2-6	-	TGTGCCAGCAGCCCCGACGCCGGGACAGTGATCTCTGGGGCCAACGTCCTGACTTTC	CASSPDAGTVISGANVLTF
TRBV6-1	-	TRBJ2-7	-	TGTGCCAGCAGTGAAGCCCTCATGGGACTTGCCTACGAGCAGTACTTC	CASSEALMGLAYEQYF
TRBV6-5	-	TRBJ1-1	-	TGTGCCAGCAGTTTAAACCGGGTTAACACTGAAGCTTTCTTT	CASSLNRVNTEAFF
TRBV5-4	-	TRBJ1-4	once	TGTGCCAGCAGCCTCACAGGGCCGGCTAATGAAAAACTGTTTTTT	CASSLTGPANEKLFF
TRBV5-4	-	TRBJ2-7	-	TGTGCCAGCAGCGCCCAGGGGGGTAAGGAATACGAGCAGTACTTC	CASSAQGGKEYEQYF
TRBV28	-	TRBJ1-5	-	TGTGCCAGCAGGTTGTATAGCAATCAGCCCCAGCATTTT	CASRLYSNQPQHF
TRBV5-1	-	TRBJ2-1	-	TGCGCCAGCAGCTTGGAAGAGTCTCGGGGTCACAATGAGCAGTTCTTC	CASSLEESRGHNEQFF
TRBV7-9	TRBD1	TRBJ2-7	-	TGTGCCAGCAGCACCCCGGGACAGCCCTACGAGCAGTACTTC	CASSTPGQPYEQYF
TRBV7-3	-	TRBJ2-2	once	TGTGCCAGCAGATCTGGGGGGTTAGACACCGGGGAGCTGTTTTTT	CASRSGGLDTGELFF
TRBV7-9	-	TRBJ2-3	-	TGTTCCAGCAGCTATCTAGCGCTGGGGGGCACAGATACGCAGTATTTT	CSSSYLALGGTDTQYF
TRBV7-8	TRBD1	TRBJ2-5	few	TGTGCCAGCAGCCGGGACAGGGAGACCCAGTACTTC	CASSRDRETQYF
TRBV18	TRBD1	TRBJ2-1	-	TGTGCCAGCTCCCAGTTGACAGGGGTCGGGCGTGAGCAGTTCTTC	CASSQLTGVGREQFF
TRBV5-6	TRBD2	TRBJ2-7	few	TGTGCCAGCAGCCCTACCGGGGAGGGGCCCCACGAGCAGTACTTC	CASSPTGEGPHEQYF
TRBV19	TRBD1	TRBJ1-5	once	TGTGCCAGTGACGGGACAGGGTATCAGCCCCAGCATTTT	CASDGTGYQPQHF
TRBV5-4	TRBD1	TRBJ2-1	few	TGTGCCAGCAGCTCCACCGTGGGACAGGGGGAGCATGAGCAGTTCTTC	CASSSTVGQGEHEQFF